The TCR beta chain described here comes from a study of human T cells and chemical hapten exposure. Overall study context: It was small differences in pooled library volume that mainly caused per-sample TCR yields to vary.

Germline V lookup: CDR1 LNHDA, CDR2 SQIVND (reference sequence). Trimming stripped 7 bases from V and 5 bases from J, with 12 bases between. CDR3 length equals 13 residues. Noted time point: pre-sensitization, week 0. Treatment of the sample: therapeutic diphenylcyclopropenone sensitization with weekly scalp DPC. Total RNA was isolated from unfractionated whole blood. MiXCR, run by TCRdb on the RACE reads, gives a single entry per CDR3 protein. In the table there are fewer than 300,000 distinct CDR3 sequences, approximately 8.4% of which are singletons. This specimen consisted of whole blood, obtained in connection with sensitization to the hapten diphenylcyclopropenone (DPC). The chain is built from TRBV19 and TRBJ1-5; TRBD1 is a possible D gene (6 bases). This clonotype was obtained from a woman in her thirties or forties with alopecia areata. Some clones in this sample may be carry-over from other donors' samples. DNA for the CDR3: TGTGCCAGTAATGACAGGTACGATCAGCCCCAGCATTTT. It codes for CASNDRYDQPQHF.